Shown below are 7 T cell receptor beta chains from a single sample sequenced in a study of identical twins. TCRdb processed the 5' RACE reads anew with MiXCR; each CDR3 protein has one entry. The repertoire holds 300,000 to 350,000 distinct CDR3 sequences, with approximately 13% as singletons. Another study also made use of these data, one on yellow fever vaccine responses in identical twins.

The material sequenced was CD8+ T cells sorted from blood. These receptors came from a woman aged 18-29 years in good health.

In nucleotides, the CDR3 is TGTGCCAGCCTAGCCCGAGGGACTTCGGCTGGGGCCAACGTCCTGACTTTC. Protein product: CASLARGTSAGANVLTF. The chain has TRBV21-1 and TRBJ2-6; TRBD2 is the table's D call and was not checked against the DNA. TRBV21-1 is described as a pseudogene. The CDR3 spans 17 residues.

This chain uses TRBV12-3 or TRBV12-4 with TRBJ1-1, with D possibly matching TRBD1 (5 bases). This CDR3 region has 14 residues. The V end lost 8 bases, the J end lost 2 bases, and 15 bases lay between the germline ends. CDR3 in DNA: TGTGCCAGCCTTCCAGGGCAGGCAAACACTGAAGCTTTCTTT. Amino acids: CASLPGQANTEAFF.

This clonotype was counted between two and nine times. The chain couples TRBV5-1 to TRBJ1-6, with TRBD1 as a possible D gene (6 bases). Germline values: CDR1 SGHRS, CDR2 YFSETQ. V was pared by 0 bases and J by 10 bases, with 11 bases between. This CDR3 region has 14 residues. The CDR3 sequence: CASSLAAGESPLHF. In DNA, the CDR3 is TGCGCCAGCAGCTTGGCAGCAGGGGAATCACCCCTCCACTTT.

The rearrangement uses TRBV7-9 and TRBJ2-1; D not resolved. V was clipped by 0 bases and J by 6 bases, with 6 bases between them. The CDR3 has 13 amino acids. The germline V gene encodes CDR1 SEHNR and CDR2 FQNEAQ (reference sequence). The CDR3 DNA is TGTGCCAGCAGCTTAGCCCGGACCAATGAGCAGTTCTTC. This codes for CASSLARTNEQFF.

This clonotype came up a few times. The chain couples TRBV7-3 to TRBJ2-3; 14 bases map to TRBD2. Germline V lookup: CDR1 SGHTA, CDR2 FQGTGA. The CDR3 has 18 residues. The ends lost 5 bases at V and 2 bases at J; junction bases unmatched: 9. CDR3 in amino acids: CASSATGTSGRITDTQYF. The DNA of the CDR3 is TGTGCCAGCAGCGCAACCGGGACTAGCGGGAGAATCACAGATACGCAGTATTTT.

In its sample, this clonotype was seen many times. The V and J genes are TRBV12-3 or TRBV12-4 and TRBJ2-3, with TRBD1 matching 7 bases. The CDR3 runs to 12 residues. Losses at the gene ends were 8 bases for V and 1 base for J; bases not matched to a gene: 0. The CDR3 DNA reads as TGTGCCAGCGGACAGGGCACAGATACGCAGTATTTT. Translation: CASGQGTDTQYF.

V gene TRBV15 combines with J gene TRBJ1-1, with TRBD1 as a possible D gene (6 bases). Germline values: CDR1 LNHNV, CDR2 YYDKDF (reference sequence). V was clipped by 2 bases and J by 4 bases, with 11 bases between them. This CDR3 is built from 14 residues. CDR3 nucleotides: TGTGCCACCAGCAGACCAGGGGCGGGCACTGAAGCTTTCTTT. Protein: CATSRPGAGTEAFF.